What follows are 2 T cell receptor beta chains derived from one specimen sequenced in a study of T cell responses to AZD1222 COVID-19 vaccine. Here immunoSEQ multiplex PCR was the method, and the copy in TCRdb shows in-frame clones only, minus some. The sample lists some 110,000 clones, approximately 85% seen once, with 3.9% in the top ten. Here the sequenced sample was peripheral blood, taken on day 0 of MenACWY control vaccination. These receptors came from an adult in good health.

The table lists this clone with a few counts. The chain combines TRBV27 with TRBJ2-3; the D is unclear. V gave up 0 bases and J gave up 2 bases, with 6 bases separating them. The CDR3 spans 14 residues. CDR1 is MNHEY, CDR2 SMNVEV, per germline (reference sequence). CDR3 loop: CASSLSDPTDTQYF. The CDR3 DNA is TGTGCCAGCAGTTTATCGGACCCCACAGATACGCAGTATTTT.

This clone was seen more than once but under ten times. The rearrangement links TRBV28 to TRBJ2-2; TRBD1 matches at 7 bases. The J segment lost 0 bases and the V segment lost 2 bases, leaving 0 bases of the junction unmatched. Germline V gene lookup returns CDR1 MDHEN and CDR2 SYDVKM. This CDR3 has 15 amino acids. CDR3 bases: TGTGCCAGCAGTTTACAGGGGGCGAACACCGGGGAGCTGTTTTTT. Its translation is CASSLQGANTGELFF. Full variable domain (missing parts from reference TRBV28 and TRBJ2-2): DVKVTQSSRYLVKRTGEKVFLECVQDMDHENMFWYRQDPGLGLRLIYFSYDVKMKEKGDIPEGYSVSREKKERFSLILESASTNQTSMYLCASSLQGANTGELFFGEGSRLTVL.